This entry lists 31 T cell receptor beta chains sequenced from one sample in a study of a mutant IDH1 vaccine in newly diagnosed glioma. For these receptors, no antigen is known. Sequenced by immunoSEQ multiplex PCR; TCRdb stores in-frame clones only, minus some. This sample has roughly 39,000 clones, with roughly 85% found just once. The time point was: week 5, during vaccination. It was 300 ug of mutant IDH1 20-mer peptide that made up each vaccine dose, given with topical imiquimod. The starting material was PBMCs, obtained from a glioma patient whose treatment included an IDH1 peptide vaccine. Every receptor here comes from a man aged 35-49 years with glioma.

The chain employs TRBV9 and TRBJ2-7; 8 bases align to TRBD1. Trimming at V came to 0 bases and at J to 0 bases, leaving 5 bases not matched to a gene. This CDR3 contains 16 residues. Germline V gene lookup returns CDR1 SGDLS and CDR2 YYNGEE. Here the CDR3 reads CASSVAIGQGSYEQYF. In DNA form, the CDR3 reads TGTGCCAGCAGCGTAGCGATTGGACAGGGCTCCTACGAGCAGTACTTC.

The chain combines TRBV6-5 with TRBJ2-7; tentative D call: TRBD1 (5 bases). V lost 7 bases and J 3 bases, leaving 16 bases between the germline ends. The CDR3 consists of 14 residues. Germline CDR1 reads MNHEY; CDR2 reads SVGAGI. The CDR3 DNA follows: TGTGCCAGCACCAGTGGGGCGGCTGGCTACGAGCAGTACTTC. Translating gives CASTSGAAGYEQYF.

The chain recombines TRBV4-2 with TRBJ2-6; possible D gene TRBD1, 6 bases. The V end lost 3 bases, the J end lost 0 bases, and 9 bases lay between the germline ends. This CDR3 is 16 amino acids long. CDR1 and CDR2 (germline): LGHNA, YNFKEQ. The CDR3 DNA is TGTGCCAGCAGCCAGAGGGGGATCTCTGGGGCCAACGTCCTGACTTTC. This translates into CASSQRGISGANVLTF.

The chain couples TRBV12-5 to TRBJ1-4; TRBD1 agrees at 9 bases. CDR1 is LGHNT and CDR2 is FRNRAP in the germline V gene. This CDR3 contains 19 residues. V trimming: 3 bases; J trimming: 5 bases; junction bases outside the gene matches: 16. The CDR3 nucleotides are TGTGCTAGTGGTTTAGCGGCAGGGGATGACAGGGGGGAAAATGAAAAACTGTTTTTT. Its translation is CASGLAAGDDRGENEKLFF.

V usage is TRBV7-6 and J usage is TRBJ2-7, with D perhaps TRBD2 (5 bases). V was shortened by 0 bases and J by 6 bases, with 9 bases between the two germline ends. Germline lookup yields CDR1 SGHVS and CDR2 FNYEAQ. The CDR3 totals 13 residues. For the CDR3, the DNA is TGTGCCAGCAGCTTAGCGGGAGTCTCCGAGCAGTACTTC. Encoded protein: CASSLAGVSEQYF.

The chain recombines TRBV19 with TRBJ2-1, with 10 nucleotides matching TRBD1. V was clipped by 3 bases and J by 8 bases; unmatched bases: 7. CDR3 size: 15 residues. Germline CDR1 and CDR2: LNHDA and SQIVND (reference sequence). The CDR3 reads CASSIGTGAVYEQFF. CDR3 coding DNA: TGTGCCAGTAGTATCGGGACAGGGGCAGTTTATGAGCAGTTCTTC.

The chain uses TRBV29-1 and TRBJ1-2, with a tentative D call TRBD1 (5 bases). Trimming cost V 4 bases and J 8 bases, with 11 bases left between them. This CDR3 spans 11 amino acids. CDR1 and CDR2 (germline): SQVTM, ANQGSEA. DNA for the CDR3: TGCAGCGTTGCCGGGGGTGGAGGCTACACCTTC. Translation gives CSVAGGGGYTF.

The CDR3 is CASSPGGGREAFF. The CDR3 region has the DNA TGCGCCAGCAGCCCTGGAGGAGGTAGGGAAGCTTTCTTT. The chain joins TRBV5-1 to TRBJ1-1, with D hard to call. Germline assignment: CDR1 SGHRS and CDR2 YFSETQ. The CDR3 loop spans 13 amino acids. Trimming took off 4 bases at V and 8 bases at J, with 15 bases between the two ends.

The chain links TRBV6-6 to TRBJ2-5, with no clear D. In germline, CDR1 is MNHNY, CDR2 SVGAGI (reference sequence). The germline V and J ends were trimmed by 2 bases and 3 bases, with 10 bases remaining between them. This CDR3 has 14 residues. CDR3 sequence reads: CASSYPAAKETQYF. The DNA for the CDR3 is TGTGCCAGCAGTTACCCGGCAGCTAAAGAGACCCAGTACTTC.

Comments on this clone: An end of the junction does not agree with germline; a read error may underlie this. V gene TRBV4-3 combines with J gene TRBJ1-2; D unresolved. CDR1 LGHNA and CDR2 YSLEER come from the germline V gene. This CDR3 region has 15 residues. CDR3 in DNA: TGCGCCAGCAGCCAAGGTCGGTCGTTTAACTCTGGCTACACCTTC. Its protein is CASSQGRSFNSGYTF.

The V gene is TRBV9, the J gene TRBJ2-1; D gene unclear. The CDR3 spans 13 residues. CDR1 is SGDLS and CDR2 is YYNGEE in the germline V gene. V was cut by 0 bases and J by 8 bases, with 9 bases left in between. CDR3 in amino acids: CASSVVDRDEQFF. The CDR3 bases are TGTGCCAGCAGCGTAGTAGATCGGGATGAGCAGTTCTTC.

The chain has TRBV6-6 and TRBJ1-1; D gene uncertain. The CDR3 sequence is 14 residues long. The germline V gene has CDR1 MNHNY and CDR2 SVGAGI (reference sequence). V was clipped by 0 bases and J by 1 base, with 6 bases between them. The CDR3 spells CASSYSGENTEAFF. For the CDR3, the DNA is TGTGCCAGCAGTTACTCAGGCGAGAACACTGAAGCTTTCTTT.

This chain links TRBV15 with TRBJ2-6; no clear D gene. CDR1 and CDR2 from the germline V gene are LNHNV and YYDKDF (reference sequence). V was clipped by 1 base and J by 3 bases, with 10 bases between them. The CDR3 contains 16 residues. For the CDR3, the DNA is TGTGCCACCAGCAGAGGGCAGAGGAGTGGGGCCAACGTCCTGACTTTC. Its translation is CATSRGQRSGANVLTF.

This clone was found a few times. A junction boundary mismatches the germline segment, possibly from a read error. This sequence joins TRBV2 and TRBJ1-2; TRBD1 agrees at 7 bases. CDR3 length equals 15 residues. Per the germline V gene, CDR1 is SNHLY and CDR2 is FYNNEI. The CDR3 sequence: CASREGDRKNYGYTF. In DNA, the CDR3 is TGTGCCAGCAGGGAAGGGGACAGAAAAAACTATGGCTACACCTTC.

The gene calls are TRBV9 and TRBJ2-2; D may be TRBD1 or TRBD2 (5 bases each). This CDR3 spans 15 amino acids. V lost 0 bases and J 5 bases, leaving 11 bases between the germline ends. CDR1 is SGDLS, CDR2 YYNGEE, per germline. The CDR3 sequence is CASSVGLAGTGELFF. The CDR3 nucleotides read TGTGCCAGCAGCGTAGGGCTAGCAGGGACCGGGGAGCTGTTTTTT.

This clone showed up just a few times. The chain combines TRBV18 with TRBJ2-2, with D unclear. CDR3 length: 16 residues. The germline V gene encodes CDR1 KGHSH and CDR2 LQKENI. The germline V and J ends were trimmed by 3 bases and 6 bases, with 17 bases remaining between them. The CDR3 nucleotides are TGTGCCAGCTCACCCCGGGCATCCTCGTTCCCCGGGGAGCTGTTTTTT. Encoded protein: CASSPRASSFPGELFF.

CDR3 region: CSVEPLGTGFYEQYF. CDR3 in DNA: TGCAGCGTTGAGCCCCTTGGCACAGGGTTCTACGAGCAGTACTTC. The rearrangement joins TRBV29-1 to TRBJ2-7, with a tentative D call TRBD1 (6 bases). The CDR3 covers 15 residues. V was pared by 3 bases and J by 3 bases, with 18 bases between. Germline values: CDR1 SQVTM, CDR2 ANQGSEA.

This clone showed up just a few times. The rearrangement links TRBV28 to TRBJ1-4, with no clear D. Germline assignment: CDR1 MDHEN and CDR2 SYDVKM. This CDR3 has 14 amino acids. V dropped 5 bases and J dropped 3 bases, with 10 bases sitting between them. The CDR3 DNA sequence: TGTGCCAGCAGTCCCCATGGACCTAATGAAAAACTGTTTTTT. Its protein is CASSPHGPNEKLFF.

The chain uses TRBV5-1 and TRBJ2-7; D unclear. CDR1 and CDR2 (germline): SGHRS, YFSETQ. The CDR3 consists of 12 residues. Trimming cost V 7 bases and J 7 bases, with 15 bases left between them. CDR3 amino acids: CASGVGSREQYF. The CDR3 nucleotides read TGCGCCAGCGGGGTTGGGTCACGGGAGCAGTACTTC.

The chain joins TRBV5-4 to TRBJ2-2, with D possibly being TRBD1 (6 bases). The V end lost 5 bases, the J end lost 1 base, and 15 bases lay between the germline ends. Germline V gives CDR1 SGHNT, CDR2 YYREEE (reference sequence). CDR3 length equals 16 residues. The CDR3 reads CASSPGYRVNTGELFF. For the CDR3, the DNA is TGTGCCAGCAGTCCGGGGTACAGGGTGAACACCGGGGAGCTGTTTTTT.

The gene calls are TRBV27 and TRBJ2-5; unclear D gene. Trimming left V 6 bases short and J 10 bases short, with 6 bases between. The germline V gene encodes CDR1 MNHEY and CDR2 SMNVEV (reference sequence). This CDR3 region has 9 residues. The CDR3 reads CASRPHQYF. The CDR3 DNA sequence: TGTGCCAGCAGGCCGCACCAGTACTTC.

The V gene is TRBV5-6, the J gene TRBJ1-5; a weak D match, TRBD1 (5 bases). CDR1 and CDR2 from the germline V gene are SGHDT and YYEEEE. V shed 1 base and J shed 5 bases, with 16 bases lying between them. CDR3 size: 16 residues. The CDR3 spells CASSLRAGGGYQPQHF. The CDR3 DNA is TGTGCCAGCAGCTTGAGGGCAGGCGGGGGGTATCAGCCCCAGCATTTT.

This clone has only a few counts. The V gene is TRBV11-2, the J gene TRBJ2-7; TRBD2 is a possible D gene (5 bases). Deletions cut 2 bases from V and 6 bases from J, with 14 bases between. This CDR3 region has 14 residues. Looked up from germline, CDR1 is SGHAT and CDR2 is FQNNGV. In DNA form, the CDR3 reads TGTGCCAGCAGCTTATCCGGCCTCCGGGGCGAGCAGTACTTC. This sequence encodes CASSLSGLRGEQYF.

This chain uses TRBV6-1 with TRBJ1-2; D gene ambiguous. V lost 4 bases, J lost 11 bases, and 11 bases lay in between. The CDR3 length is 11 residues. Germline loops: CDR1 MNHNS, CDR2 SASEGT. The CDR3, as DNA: TGTGCCAGCAGTGTCGTGACCTTATACACCTTC. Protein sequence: CASSVVTLYTF.

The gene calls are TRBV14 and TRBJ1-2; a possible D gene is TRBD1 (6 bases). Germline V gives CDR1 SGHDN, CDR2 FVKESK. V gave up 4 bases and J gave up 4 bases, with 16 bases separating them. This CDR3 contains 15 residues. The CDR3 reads CASSRAGRGAYGYTF. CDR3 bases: TGTGCCAGCAGCCGGGCGGGAAGGGGGGCCTATGGCTACACCTTC.

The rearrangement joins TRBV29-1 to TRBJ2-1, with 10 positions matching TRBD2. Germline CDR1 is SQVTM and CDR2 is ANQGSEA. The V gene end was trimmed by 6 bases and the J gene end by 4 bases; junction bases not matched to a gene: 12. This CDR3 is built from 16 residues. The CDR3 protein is CSVWGLAGVGYNEQFF. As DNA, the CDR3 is TGCAGCGTGTGGGGGCTAGCGGGAGTGGGGTACAATGAGCAGTTCTTC.

CDR3 in amino acids: CASSQGPGGSGELFF. CDR3 nucleotide sequence: TGCGCCAGCAGCCAGGGTCCAGGGGGGTCCGGGGAGCTGTTTTTT. The chain joins TRBV5-1 to TRBJ2-2; weak D call: TRBD1 (7 bases). The CDR3 runs 15 residues. The germline gives CDR1 SGHRS, CDR2 YFSETQ. The V end was cut by 4 bases, the J end by 6 bases, with 16 bases between. Full variable domain (outside the CDR3, taken from reference TRBV5-1 and TRBJ2-2): KAGVTQTPRYLIKTRGQQVTLSCSPISGHRSVSWYQQTPGQGLQFLFEYFSETQRNKGNFPGRFSGRQFSNSRSEMNVSTLELGDSALYLCASSQGPGGSGELFFGEGSRLTVL.

The CDR3 DNA reads TGTGCCAGCAGCCCAGGGGGACAGAAATCTAACTATGGCTACACCTTC. Translation gives CASSPGGQKSNYGYTF. The V call is TRBV7-2, the J call TRBJ1-2, with 7 bases lining up with TRBD1. The CDR3 runs to 16 residues. Trimming at V came to 5 bases and at J to 0 bases, leaving 9 bases not matched to a gene. Germline CDR1 and CDR2: SGHTA and FQGNSA.

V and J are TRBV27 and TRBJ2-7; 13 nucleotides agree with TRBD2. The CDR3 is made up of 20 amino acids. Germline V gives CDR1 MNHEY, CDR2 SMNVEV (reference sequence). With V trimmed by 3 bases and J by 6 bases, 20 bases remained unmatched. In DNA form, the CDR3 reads TGTGCCAGCAGTTTTTTGGTCGGACTAGCGGGAGCGGGTGGCCCAGGCGAGCAGTACTTC. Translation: CASSFLVGLAGAGGPGEQYF.

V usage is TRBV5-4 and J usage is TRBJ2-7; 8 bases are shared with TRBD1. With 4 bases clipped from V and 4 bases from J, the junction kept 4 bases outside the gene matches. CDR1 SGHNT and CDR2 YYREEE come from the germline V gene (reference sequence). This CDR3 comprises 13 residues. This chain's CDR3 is CASSPTGEYEQYF. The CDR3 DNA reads TGTGCCAGCAGCCCGACAGGGGAGTACGAGCAGTACTTC.

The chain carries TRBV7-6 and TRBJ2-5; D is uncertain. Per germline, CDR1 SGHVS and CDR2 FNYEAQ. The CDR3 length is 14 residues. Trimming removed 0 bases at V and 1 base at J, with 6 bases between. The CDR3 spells CASSLAPSQETQYF. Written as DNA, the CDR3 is TGTGCCAGCAGCTTAGCGCCAAGCCAAGAGACCCAGTACTTC.